This T cell receptor beta chain stems from a study of response to subunit inactivated influenza vaccine. Study-level findings and limits: Few new T cells, the authors suggested, are recruited by each seasonal influenza vaccination.

CDR3 size: 13 residues. V was shortened by 1 base and J by 6 bases, with 10 bases between the two germline ends. Germline CDR1 reads MGHDK; CDR2 reads SYGVNS. A note on this clonotype: Its antigen is unidentified.

TCRdb re-derived calls from the RT-PCR reads in MiXCR, one entry per CDR3 protein. The data contain 610,000 or so distinct CDR3 sequences, about 15% of them singletons. The V call is TRBV25-1, the J call TRBJ2-7, with D tentatively TRBD1 (5 bases). The specimen was PBMCs from blood, collected approximately 13 days after vaccination. This receptor was obtained from a man aged 50 to 60 who received an inactivated influenza vaccine. CDR3 nucleotide sequence: TGTGCCAGCAGTGAATCAGGGTCCCGCGAGCAGTACTTC. Translated: CASSESGSREQYF.